These T cell receptor beta chains were read from a single sample in a study of blood T cell repertoires in COVID-19. TCRdb's copy holds only in-frame clones and misses some; the assay was immunoSEQ multiplex PCR. The table lists 160,000 or so clones, 85% to 95% of them singletons. Specimen: peripheral blood. These receptors came from an older woman with COVID-19, enrolled during active disease. The CDR3 runs from the conserved cysteine through the conserved F or W. Fields, in order: J gene, D gene, V gene, clone size, CDR3 protein, CDR3 DNA. The D gene is left open where the match is weak. A row's size may be missing; if present it is once, few, many or a size class.

>TRBJ1-5|TRBD1|TRBV2|-
CASSEGTGAFSNQPQHF
TGTGCCAGCAGTGAGGGAACAGGGGCTTTTAGCAATCAGCCCCAGCATTTT
>TRBJ2-5|TRBD2|TRBV7-6|-
CASSLGVAGEVKTQYF
TGTGCCAGCAGCTTAGGGGTAGCGGGGGAGGTCAAGACCCAGTACTTC
>TRBJ1-2|-|TRBV7-9|-
CASSLGLIRGADYYGYTF
TGTGCCAGCAGCTTAGGGCTCATCCGGGGAGCAGACTACTATGGCTACACCTTC
>TRBJ1-3|-|TRBV7-2|-
CASSLVYRPSGNTIYF
TGTGCCAGCAGCTTAGTTTACAGGCCCTCTGGAAACACCATATATTTT
>TRBJ1-6|-|TRBV27|-
CASSLSTAYNSPLHF
TGTGCCAGCAGTTTATCGACAGCTTATAATTCACCCCTCCACTTT
>TRBJ2-1|TRBD2|TRBV5-4|-
CASSPLGGGSYNEQFF
TGTGCCAGCAGCCCCCTTGGCGGGGGGTCCTACAATGAGCAGTTCTTC
>TRBJ1-2|TRBD1|TRBV14|-
CASSQVLRGQRNYGYTF
TGTGCCAGCAGCCAAGTCTTGCGGGGACAGAGGAACTATGGCTACACCTTC
>TRBJ2-7|TRBD2|TRBV3-1/TRBV3-2|-
CASSQGASGTYEQYF
TGTGCCAGCAGCCAAGGGGCTAGCGGGACCTACGAGCAGTACTTC
>TRBJ1-2|TRBD1|TRBV10-3|-
CAITTGGLLGGYTF
TGTGCCATCACAACAGGGGGCTTACTAGGGGGCTACACCTTC
>TRBJ1-4|-|TRBV7-9|-
CASRTSGGGDNEKLFF
TGTGCCAGCAGGACGAGCGGGGGCGGGGATAATGAAAAACTGTTTTTT
>TRBJ1-5|-|TRBV27|-
CASRFRVHQPQHF
TGTGCCAGCAGGTTCAGGGTACATCAGCCCCAGCATTTT
>TRBJ2-1|-|TRBV5-4|-
CASSLGLRGEQFF
TGTGCCAGCAGCTTGGGCCTAAGGGGGGAGCAGTTCTTC
>TRBJ2-3|TRBD2|TRBV10-3|once
CAISIVAGGQTDTQYF
TGTGCCATCAGTATTGTAGCGGGGGGGCAAACAGATACGCAGTATTTT
>TRBJ1-2|-|TRBV4-3|-
CASSPGAGRNYGYTF
TGCGCCAGCAGCCCTGGGGCCGGACGGAACTATGGCTACACCTTC
>TRBJ2-5|-|TRBV4-3|-
CASSQVPGTQQETQYF
TGCGCCAGCAGCCAAGTTCCCGGGACACAACAAGAGACCCAGTACTTC
>TRBJ1-5|TRBD1|TRBV6-2/TRBV6-3|-
CASSSRDRRSNQPQHF
TGTGCCAGCAGTTCCCGGGACAGGAGGAGCAATCAGCCCCAGCATTTT
>TRBJ1-5|TRBD1|TRBV27|-
CASGNRGGFGQPQHF
TGTGCCAGCGGTAACAGAGGGGGCTTCGGTCAGCCCCAGCATTTT
>TRBJ2-2|-|TRBV7-2|-
CASSEIATGAGELFF
TGTGCCAGCAGCGAAATAGCAACGGGGGCCGGGGAGCTGTTTTTT
>TRBJ1-2|-|TRBV7-8|-
CASSLEGLRRQGFYGYTF
TGTGCCAGCAGCTTAGAGGGGTTACGTCGTCAGGGGTTCTATGGCTACACCTTC
>TRBJ2-7|TRBD2|TRBV27|-
CASSSERGASYEQYF
TGTGCCAGCAGTTCAGAGCGGGGGGCCTCCTACGAGCAGTACTTC
>TRBJ2-7|-|TRBV30|-
CAWKGGYLYEQYF
TGTGCCTGGAAGGGGGGGTACCTCTACGAGCAGTACTTC
>TRBJ1-2|-|TRBV6-6|-
CASSYSGREGGYTF
TGTGCCAGCAGTTACTCAGGGAGGGAAGGAGGCTACACCTTC